The present T cell receptor beta chain was sequenced within a study of blood T cell repertoires in COVID-19. Study-wide context: The United States, Italy and Spain supplied acute and convalescent COVID-19 samples. T cells, B-cell-depleted T cells, or PBMCs supplied cDNA or gDNA.

The count of this clone is one. Per the germline V gene, CDR1 is SGHVS and CDR2 is FNYEAQ. This CDR3 contains 15 residues. Germline trimming cut 3 bases from V and 4 bases from J; bases unmatched to any gene: 5. Authors' processing steps: Estimation of nucleated cell counts relied on the amplification of reference gene primers. Clones were sequenced by immunoSEQ multiplex PCR, and TCRdb holds only the in-frame ones, with some missing. The V and J calls and clone size are taken from that table; D and trimming were inferred from the DNA. Of about 160,000 clones listed, under 85% are singletons. The specimen was peripheral blood. The V gene is TRBV7-6, the J gene TRBJ1-3; 8 nucleotides agree with TRBD1. The TCR originated in a man aged 65-85 years with acute or convalescent COVID-19. CDR3 DNA: TGTGCCAGCAGCTTGACAGGGGAGGTGGGAAACACCATATATTTT. Protein sequence: CASSLTGEVGNTIYF.